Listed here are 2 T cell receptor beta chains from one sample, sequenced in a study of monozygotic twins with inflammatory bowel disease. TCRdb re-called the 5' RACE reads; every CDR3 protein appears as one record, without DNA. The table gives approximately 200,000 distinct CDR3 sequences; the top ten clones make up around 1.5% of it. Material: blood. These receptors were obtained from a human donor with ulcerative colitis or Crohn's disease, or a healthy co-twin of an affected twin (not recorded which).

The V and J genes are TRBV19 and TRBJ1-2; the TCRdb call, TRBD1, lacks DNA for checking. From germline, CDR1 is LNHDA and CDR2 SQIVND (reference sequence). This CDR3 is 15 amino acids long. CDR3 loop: CASTNGQLQGYGYTF.

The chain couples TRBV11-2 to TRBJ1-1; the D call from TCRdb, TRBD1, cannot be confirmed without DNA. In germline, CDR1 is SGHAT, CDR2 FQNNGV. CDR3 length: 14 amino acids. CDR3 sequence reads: CASSLATGRTEAFF.